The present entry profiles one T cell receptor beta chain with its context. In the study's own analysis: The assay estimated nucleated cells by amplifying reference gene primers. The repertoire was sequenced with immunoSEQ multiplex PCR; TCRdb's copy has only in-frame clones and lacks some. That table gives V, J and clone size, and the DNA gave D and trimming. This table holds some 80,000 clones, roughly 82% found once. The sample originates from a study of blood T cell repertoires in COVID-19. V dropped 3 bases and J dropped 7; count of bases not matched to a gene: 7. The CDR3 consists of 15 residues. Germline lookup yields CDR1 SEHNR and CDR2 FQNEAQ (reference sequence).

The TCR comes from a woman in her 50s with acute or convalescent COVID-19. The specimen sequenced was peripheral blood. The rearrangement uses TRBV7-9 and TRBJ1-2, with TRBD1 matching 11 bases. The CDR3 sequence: CASSFTGTGGGGYTF. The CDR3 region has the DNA TGTGCCAGCAGCTTCACCGGGACAGGGGGAGGTGGCTACACCTTC. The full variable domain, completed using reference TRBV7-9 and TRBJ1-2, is DTGVSQNPRHKITKRGQNVTFRCDPISEHNRLYWYRQTLGQGPEFLTYFQNEAQLEKSRLLSDRFSAERPKGSFSTLEIQRTEQGDSAMYLCASSFTGTGGGGYTFGSGTRLTVV.